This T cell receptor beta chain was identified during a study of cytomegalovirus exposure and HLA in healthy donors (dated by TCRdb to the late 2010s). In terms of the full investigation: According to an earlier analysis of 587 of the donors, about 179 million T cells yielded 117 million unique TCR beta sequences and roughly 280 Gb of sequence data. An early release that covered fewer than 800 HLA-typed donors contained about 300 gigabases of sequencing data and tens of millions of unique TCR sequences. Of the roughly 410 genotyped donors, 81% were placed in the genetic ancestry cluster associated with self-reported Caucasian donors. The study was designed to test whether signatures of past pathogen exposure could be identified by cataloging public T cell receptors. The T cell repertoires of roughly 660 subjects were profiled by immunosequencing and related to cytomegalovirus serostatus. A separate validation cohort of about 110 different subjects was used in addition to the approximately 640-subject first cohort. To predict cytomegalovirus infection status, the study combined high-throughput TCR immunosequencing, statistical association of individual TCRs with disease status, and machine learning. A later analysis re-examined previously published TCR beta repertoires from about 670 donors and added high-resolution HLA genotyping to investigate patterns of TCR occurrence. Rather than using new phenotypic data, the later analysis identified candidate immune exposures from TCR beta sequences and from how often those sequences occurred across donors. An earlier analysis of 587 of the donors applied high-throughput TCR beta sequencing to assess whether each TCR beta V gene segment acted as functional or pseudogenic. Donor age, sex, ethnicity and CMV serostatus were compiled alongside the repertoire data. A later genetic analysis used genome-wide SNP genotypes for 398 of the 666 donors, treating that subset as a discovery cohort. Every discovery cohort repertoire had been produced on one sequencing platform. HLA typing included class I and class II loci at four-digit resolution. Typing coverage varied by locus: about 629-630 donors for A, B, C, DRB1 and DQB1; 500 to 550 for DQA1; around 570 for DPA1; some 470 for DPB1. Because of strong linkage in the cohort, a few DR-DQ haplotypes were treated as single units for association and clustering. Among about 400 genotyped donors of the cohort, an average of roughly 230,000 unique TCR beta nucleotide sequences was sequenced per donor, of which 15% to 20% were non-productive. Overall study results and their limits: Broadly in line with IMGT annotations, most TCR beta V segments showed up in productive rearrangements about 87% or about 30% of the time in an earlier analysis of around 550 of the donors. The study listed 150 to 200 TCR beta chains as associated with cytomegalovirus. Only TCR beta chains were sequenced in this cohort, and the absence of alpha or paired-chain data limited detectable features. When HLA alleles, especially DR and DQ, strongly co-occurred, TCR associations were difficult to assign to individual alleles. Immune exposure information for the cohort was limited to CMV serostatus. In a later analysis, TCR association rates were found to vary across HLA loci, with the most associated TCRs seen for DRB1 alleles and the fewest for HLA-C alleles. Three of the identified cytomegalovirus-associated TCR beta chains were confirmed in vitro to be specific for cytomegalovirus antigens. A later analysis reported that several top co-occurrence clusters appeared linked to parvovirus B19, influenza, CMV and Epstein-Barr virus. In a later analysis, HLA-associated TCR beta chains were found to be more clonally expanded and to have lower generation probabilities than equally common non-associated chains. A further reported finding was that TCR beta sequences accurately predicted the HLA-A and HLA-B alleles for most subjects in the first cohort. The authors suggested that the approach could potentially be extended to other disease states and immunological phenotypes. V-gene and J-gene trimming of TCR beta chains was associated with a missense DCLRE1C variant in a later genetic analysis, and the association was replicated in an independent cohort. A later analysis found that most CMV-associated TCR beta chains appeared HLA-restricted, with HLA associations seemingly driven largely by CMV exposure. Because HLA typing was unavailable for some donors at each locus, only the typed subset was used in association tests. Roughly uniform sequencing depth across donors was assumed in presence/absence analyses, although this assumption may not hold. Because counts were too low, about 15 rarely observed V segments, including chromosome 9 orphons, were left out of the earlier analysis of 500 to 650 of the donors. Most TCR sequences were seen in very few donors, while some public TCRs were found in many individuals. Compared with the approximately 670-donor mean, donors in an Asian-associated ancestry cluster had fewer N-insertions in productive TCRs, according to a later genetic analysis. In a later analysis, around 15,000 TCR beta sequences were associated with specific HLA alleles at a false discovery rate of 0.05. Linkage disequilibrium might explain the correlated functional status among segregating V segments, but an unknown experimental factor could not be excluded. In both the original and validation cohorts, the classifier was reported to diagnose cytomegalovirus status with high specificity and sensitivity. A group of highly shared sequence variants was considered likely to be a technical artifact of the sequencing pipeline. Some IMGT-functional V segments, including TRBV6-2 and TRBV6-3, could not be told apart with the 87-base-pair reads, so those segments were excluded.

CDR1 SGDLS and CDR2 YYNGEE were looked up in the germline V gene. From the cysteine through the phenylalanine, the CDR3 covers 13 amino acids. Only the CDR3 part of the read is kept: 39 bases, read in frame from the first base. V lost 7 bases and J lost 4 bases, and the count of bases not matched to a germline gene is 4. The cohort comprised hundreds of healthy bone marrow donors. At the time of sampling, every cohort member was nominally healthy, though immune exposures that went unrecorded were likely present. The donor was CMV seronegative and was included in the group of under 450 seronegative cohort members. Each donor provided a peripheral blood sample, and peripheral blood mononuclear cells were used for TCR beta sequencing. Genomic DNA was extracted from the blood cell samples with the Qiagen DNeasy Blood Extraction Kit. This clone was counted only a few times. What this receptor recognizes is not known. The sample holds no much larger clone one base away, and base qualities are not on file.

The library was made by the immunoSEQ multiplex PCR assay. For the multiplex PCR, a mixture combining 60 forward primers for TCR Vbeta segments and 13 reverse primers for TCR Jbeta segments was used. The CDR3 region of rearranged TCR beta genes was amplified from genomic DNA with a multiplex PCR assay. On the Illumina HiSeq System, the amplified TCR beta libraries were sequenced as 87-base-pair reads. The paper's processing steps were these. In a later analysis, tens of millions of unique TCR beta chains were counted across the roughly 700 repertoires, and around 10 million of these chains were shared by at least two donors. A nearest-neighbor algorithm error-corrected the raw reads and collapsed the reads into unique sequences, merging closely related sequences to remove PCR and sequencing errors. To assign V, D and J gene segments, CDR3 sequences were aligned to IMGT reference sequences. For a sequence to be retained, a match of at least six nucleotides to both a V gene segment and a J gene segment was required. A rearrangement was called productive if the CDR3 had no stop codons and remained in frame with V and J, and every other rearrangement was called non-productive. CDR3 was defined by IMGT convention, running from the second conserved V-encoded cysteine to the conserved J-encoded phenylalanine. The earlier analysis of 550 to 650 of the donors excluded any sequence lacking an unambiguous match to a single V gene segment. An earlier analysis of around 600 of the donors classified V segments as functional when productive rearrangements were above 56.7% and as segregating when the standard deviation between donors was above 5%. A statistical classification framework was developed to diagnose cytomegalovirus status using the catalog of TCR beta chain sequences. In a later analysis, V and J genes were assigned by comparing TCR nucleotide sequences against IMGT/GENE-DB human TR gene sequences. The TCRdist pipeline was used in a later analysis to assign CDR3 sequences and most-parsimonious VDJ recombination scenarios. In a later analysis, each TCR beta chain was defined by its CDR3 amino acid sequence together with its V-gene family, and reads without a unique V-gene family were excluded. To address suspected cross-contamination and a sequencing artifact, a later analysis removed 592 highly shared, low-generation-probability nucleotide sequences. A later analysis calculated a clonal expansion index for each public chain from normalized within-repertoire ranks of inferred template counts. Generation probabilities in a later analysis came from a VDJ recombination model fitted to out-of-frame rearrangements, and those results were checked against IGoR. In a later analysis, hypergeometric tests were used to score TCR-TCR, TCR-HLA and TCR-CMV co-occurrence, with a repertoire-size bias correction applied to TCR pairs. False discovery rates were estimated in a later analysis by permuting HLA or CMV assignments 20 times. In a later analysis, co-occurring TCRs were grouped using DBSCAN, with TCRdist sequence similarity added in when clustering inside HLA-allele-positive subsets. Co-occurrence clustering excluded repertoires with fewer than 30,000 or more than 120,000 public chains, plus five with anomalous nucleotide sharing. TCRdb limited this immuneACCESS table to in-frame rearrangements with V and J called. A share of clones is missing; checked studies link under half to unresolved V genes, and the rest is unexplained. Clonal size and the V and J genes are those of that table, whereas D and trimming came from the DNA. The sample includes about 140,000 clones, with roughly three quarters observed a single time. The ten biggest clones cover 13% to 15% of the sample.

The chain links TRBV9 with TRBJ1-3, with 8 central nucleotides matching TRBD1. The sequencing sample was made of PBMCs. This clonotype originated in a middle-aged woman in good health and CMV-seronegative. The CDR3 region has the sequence CASGQGKGNTIYF. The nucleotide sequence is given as TGTGCCAGCGGACAGGGAAAAGGAAACACCATATATTTT.